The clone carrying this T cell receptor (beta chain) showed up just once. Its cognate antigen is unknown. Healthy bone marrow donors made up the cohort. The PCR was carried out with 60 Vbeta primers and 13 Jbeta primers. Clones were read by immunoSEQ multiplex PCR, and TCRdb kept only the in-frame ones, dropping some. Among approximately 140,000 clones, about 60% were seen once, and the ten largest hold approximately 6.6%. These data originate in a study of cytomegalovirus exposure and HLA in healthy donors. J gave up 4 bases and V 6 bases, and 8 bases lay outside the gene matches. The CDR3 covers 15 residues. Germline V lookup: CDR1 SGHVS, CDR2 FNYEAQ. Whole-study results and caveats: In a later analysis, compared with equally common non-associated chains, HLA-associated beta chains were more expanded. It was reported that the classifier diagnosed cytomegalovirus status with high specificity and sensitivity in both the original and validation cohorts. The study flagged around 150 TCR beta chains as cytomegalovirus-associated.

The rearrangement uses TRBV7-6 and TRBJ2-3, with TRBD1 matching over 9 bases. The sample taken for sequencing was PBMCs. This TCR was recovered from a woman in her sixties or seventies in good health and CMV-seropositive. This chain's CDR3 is CASSTTGGIADTQYF. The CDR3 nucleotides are TGTGCCAGCAGTACCACAGGGGGCATCGCAGATACGCAGTATTTT.